These T cell receptor beta chains were read from a single sample in a study of T cell changes during pregnancy in multiple sclerosis. The repertoire was sequenced with immunoSEQ multiplex PCR; TCRdb's copy has only in-frame clones and lacks some. The sample gives approximately 100,000 clones, roughly 94% of which show up once; roughly 2.1% is in the top ten. The sample in question was peripheral blood, obtained after pregnancy. The receptors shown here come from a female donor in good health, enrolled as a control in a pregnancy study. Both conserved end residues are part of each CDR3. D genes are given only for firm matches. Part of the rows lack a size; the others show once, few, many or a class for expanded clones.

>TRBV14|TRBD2|NA|TRBJ2-1
TGTGCCAGCAGCTTAAGGACTAGATCGGAGCAGTTCTTC
CASSLRTRSEQFF
>TRBV29-1|NA|NA|TRBJ2-2
TGCAGCGTTGGAACCGGGAGGAACACCGGGGAGCTGTTTTTT
CSVGTGRNTGELFF
>TRBV9|NA|NA|TRBJ1-1
TGTGCCAGCAGCGTACTTGACACTGAAGCTTTCTTT
CASSVLDTEAFF
>TRBV27|NA|NA|TRBJ1-1
TGTGCCACCCAACAGGTTATGAACACTGAAGCTTTCTTT
CATQQVMNTEAFF
>TRBV2|NA|NA|TRBJ2-6
TGTGCCAGCAGTCGGGATTCTGGGGCCAACGTCCTGACTTTC
CASSRDSGANVLTF
>TRBV27|NA|many|TRBJ2-5
TGTGCCAGCAGTTTTCATGGGAGAGGGACCCAGTACTTC
CASSFHGRGTQYF
>TRBV4-2|TRBD2|NA|TRBJ2-7
TGTGCCAGCAGCCAAACCACTAGCGGGAGCGTCTCCTACGAGCAGTACTTC
CASSQTTSGSVSYEQYF
>TRBV29-1|NA|NA|TRBJ1-1
TGCAGCGTTGCGACACCTATGAACACTGAAGCTTTCTTT
CSVATPMNTEAFF
>TRBV7-2|NA|NA|TRBJ2-3
TGTGCCAGCAGGAGGGCCGTCTCAGATACGCAGTATTTT
CASRRAVSDTQYF
>TRBV6-1|TRBD2|NA|TRBJ2-1
TGTGCCAGCAGTGCTGGACTAGCGGGAGCGAAGAGTGAGCAGTTCTTC
CASSAGLAGAKSEQFF
>TRBV19|TRBD1|NA|TRBJ1-1
TGTGCCAGCATTAAACAGGGGGCGAACACTGAAGCTTTCTTT
CASIKQGANTEAFF
>TRBV15|TRBD1|NA|TRBJ1-1
TGTGCCACCAGCACCCGGGACAGGGGGCACACTGAAGCTTTCTTT
CATSTRDRGHTEAFF
>TRBV28|TRBD1|NA|TRBJ1-2
TGTGCCGGCCGGGACAGGGGAAGCTATGGCTACACCTTC
CAGRDRGSYGYTF
>TRBV25-1|TRBD1|NA|TRBJ1-5
TGTGCCAGCAGGGGACAGGGCGTCAATCAGCCCCAGCATTTT
CASRGQGVNQPQHF
>TRBV2|NA|NA|TRBJ2-5
TGTGCCAGCAGAGACTTGTACCAAGAGACCCAGTACTTC
CASRDLYQETQYF
>TRBV18|NA|NA|TRBJ1-2
TGTGCCAGCTCACCACCACAGGACAGACATTCTGGCTACACCTTC
CASSPPQDRHSGYTF
>TRBV9|NA|NA|TRBJ1-1
TGTGCCAGCAGCGTAGAGGCTCGGGGGAACACTGAAGCTTTCTTT
CASSVEARGNTEAFF
>TRBV28|NA|NA|TRBJ1-2
TGTGCCAGCAGTTTATTCTTGTTCTATGGCTACACCTTC
CASSLFLFYGYTF
>TRBV5-6|TRBD2|NA|TRBJ2-7
TGTGCCAGCGGGCCTGGGGGGGGTACCTACGAGCAGTACTTC
CASGPGGGTYEQYF
>TRBV5-6|NA|NA|TRBJ1-2
TGTGCCAGCAGCTCCCTTAACTATGGCTACACCTTC
CASSSLNYGYTF
>TRBV7-2|TRBD2|NA|TRBJ2-3
TGTGCCAGCAGCTTAACTAGCGGGAGGGATACGCAGTATTTT
CASSLTSGRDTQYF
>TRBV5-4|TRBD2|NA|TRBJ2-3
TGTGCCAGCAGCTTGGGACTAGCGGGCAACACAGATACGCAGTATTTT
CASSLGLAGNTDTQYF
>TRBV11-1|NA|NA|TRBJ2-2
TGTGCCAGCAGGGTCAGGGGGAACACCGGGGAGCTGTTTTTT
CASRVRGNTGELFF
>TRBV11-2|TRBD2|NA|TRBJ2-7
TGTGCCAGCAGCCAGGGACTAGCGAGCTACGAGCAGTACTTC
CASSQGLASYEQYF
>TRBV4-2|TRBD2|NA|TRBJ2-5
TGTGCCAGCAGCCCCCTTAACGGGGGGGCGAAGACCCAGTACTTC
CASSPLNGGAKTQYF
>TRBV9|TRBD1|NA|TRBJ2-2
TGTGCCAGCAGAGCCGGGACAGCGAACACCGGGGAGCTGTTTTTT
CASRAGTANTGELFF
>TRBV7-8|NA|NA|TRBJ1-3
TGTGCCAGCAGCCTCGTTATCGACACCATATATTTT
CASSLVIDTIYF
>TRBV5-1|TRBD2|NA|TRBJ2-1
TGCGCCAGCAGCTTGGGACTAGCGGGGCCAGTCTCCTACAATGAGCAGTTCTTC
CASSLGLAGPVSYNEQFF
>TRBV18|NA|NA|TRBJ1-2
TGTGCCAGCTCACCAACCGAAGGGGGGGCCCGGTTCGGCTACACCTTC
CASSPTEGGARFGYTF
>TRBV6-6|TRBD1|NA|TRBJ1-6
TGTGCCAGCAGTCAGACAGGGGCCCTCTCCAATTCACCCCTCCACTTT
CASSQTGALSNSPLHF
>TRBV11-2|TRBD1|NA|TRBJ1-2
TGTGCCAGCAGCTTAGATGGTGCGGGACAGGGGAGGAGGGTCTACACCTTC
CASSLDGAGQGRRVYTF
>TRBV5-1|TRBD1|NA|TRBJ1-4
TGCGCCAGCAGCCCCGGACAGGTTCTAGCAACTAATGAAAAACTGTTTTTT
CASSPGQVLATNEKLFF
>TRBV2|TRBD1|NA|TRBJ2-3
TGTGCCAGCTCCGGACAGGGGGGAGGCGATACGCAGTATTTT
CASSGQGGGDTQYF
>TRBV5-6|NA|NA|TRBJ2-7
TGTGCCAGCAGCTTTGCGCGGGAGCAGTACTTC
CASSFAREQYF
>TRBV2|NA|NA|TRBJ1-3
TGTGCCAGCAGCTTTTGGGGCAGCATCTCTGGAAACACCATATATTTT
CASSFWGSISGNTIYF
>TRBV19|NA|NA|TRBJ1-2
TGTGCCAGTGGGTACTCCCTGGCGGCTGTATTC
CASGYSLAAVF
>TRBV6-1|TRBD1|NA|TRBJ2-7
TGTGCCAGCAGACAAACCGGACAGGGCTACGAGCAGTACTTC
CASRQTGQGYEQYF
>TRBV11-2|TRBD1|NA|TRBJ2-7
TGTGCCAGCAGCTTAGATCGGGACAGGGGGTACCCCTACGAGCAGTACTTC
CASSLDRDRGYPYEQYF
>TRBV11-2|NA|NA|TRBJ2-7
TGTGCCAGCCGCGCAACCTACGAGCAGTACTTC
CASRATYEQYF
>TRBV5-1|NA|NA|TRBJ1-1
TGCGCCAGCAGCCGCGCAGGGTATGGCACTGAAGCTTTCTTT
CASSRAGYGTEAFF
>TRBV29-1|NA|NA|TRBJ2-7
TGCAGCGTTCAACAAATCGGACAGATTAGCTCCTACGAGCAGTACTTC
CSVQQIGQISSYEQYF
>TRBV5-4|TRBD2|NA|TRBJ2-1
TGTGCCAGCAGCTTGGGACTAGCGGGCTACAATGAGCAGTTCTTC
CASSLGLAGYNEQFF
>TRBV6-1|NA|NA|TRBJ1-5
TGTGCCAGCAGGGACAATAATCAGCCCCAGCATTTT
CASRDNNQPQHF
>TRBV11-2|TRBD1|NA|TRBJ1-4
TGTGCCAGCAGGCCCTACCCCGGGACAGCTAATGAAAAACTGTTTTTT
CASRPYPGTANEKLFF
>TRBV6-1|NA|NA|TRBJ1-5
TGTGCCAGCAGTGAGGCCGGGACTGACAATCAGCCCCAGCATTTT
CASSEAGTDNQPQHF
>TRBV7-6|TRBD2|NA|TRBJ2-3
TGTGCCAGCAGTTTTAGCGGGGGCACAGATACGCAGTATTTT
CASSFSGGTDTQYF
>TRBV5-5|NA|NA|TRBJ2-5
TGTGCCAGCAGCTTCGGGGTGAGGGAGACCCAGTACTTC
CASSFGVRETQYF
>TRBV11-2|NA|NA|TRBJ2-7
TGTGCCAGCAGCTCCACTCAAGGGGGGGCTAGCGACTACGAGCAGTACTTC
CASSSTQGGASDYEQYF
>TRBV28|NA|NA|TRBJ2-2
TGTGCCAGCAGTCTAAACACCGGGGAGCTGTTTTTT
CASSLNTGELFF
>TRBV7-8|NA|once|TRBJ2-5
TGTGCCAGCAGCAACTTACTTGCCCCCTACTTC
CASSNLLAPYF
>TRBV29-1|TRBD2|NA|TRBJ2-1
TGCAGCGCCGGACTAGCGGGGGCCTACAATGAGCAGTTCTTC
CSAGLAGAYNEQFF
>TRBV11-2|NA|NA|TRBJ2-1
TGTGCCAGCAGCTCCCTCGGGGGTGGGGCCCCAAAGGCGAATGAGCAGTTCTTC
CASSSLGGGAPKANEQFF
>TRBV10-2|NA|NA|TRBJ1-6
TGCGCCAGCAGTGAGTCAAAACAGGGAATCATCCACTTT
CASSESKQGIIHF
>TRBV7-9|TRBD1|NA|TRBJ1-2
TGTGCCAGCAGCTCAACCAACCGACAGGGGGACGGCTACACCTTC
CASSSTNRQGDGYTF